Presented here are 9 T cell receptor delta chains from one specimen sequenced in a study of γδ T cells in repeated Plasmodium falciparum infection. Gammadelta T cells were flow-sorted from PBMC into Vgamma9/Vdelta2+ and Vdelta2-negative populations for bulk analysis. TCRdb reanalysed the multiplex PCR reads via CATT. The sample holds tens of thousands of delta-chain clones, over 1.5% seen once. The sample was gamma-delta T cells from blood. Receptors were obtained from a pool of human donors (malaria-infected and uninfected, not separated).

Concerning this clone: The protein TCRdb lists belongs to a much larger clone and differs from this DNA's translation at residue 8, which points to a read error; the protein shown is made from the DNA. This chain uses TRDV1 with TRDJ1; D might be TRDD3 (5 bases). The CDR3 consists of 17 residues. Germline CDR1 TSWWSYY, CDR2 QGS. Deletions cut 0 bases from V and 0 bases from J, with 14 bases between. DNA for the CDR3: TGTGCTCTTGGGGAACTCAGGGTGATACATGACACCGATAAACTCATCTTT. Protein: CALGELRVIHDTDKLIF.

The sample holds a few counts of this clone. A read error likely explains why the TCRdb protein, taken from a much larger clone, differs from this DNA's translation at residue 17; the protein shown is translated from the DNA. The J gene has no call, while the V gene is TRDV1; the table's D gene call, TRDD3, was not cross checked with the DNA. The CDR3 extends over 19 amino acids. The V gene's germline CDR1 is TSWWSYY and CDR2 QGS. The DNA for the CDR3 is TGTGCTCTTGGGGAACTTCCTCACAACTGGGGGATATGCAACGATAAACCCATCTTT. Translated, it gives CALGELPHNWGICNDKPIF.

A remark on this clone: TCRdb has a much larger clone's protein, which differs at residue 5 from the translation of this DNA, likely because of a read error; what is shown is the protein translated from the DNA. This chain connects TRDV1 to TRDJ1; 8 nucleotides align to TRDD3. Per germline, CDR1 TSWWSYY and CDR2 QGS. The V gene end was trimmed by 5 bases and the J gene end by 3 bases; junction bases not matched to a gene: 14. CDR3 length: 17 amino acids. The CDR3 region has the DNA TGTGCTCTTGGGCGGCGAGGGGGGATATTCCCCCCCGATAAACTCATCTTT. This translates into CALGRRGGIFPPDKLIF.

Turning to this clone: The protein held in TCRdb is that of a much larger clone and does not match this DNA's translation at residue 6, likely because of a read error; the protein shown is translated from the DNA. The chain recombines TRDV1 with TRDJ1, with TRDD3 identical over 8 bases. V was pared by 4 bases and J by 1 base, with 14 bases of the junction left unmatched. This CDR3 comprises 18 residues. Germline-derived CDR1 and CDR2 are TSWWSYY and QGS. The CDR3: CALGARYLWWGITDKLIF. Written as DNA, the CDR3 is TGTGCTCTTGGGGCCCGCTACCTCTGGTGGGGGATCACCGATAAACTCATCTTT.

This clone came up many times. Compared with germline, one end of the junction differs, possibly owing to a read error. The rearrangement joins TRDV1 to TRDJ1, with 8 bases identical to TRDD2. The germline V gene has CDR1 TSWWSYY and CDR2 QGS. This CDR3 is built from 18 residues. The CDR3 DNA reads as TGTGCTCTTGGGGAACAGGGACTTCCTACGCTTATCCCCTGGGGACTCACCTTT. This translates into CALGEQGLPTLIPWGLTF.

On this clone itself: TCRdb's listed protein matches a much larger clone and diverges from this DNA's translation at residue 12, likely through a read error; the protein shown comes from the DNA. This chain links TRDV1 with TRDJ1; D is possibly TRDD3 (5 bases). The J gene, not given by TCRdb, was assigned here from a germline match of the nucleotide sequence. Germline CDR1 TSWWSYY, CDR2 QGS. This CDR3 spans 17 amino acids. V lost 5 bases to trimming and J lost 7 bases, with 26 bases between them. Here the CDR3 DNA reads TGTGCTCTTGGGCCTCAGGGAAGGTCTACGAGGGGGGGTAAACTCATCTTT. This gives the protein CALGPQGRSTRGGKLIF.

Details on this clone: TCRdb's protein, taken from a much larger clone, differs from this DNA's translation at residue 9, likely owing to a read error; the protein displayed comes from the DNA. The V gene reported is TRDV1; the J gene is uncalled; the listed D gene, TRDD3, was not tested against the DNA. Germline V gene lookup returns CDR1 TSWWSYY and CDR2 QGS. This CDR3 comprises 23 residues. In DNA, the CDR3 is TGTGCTCTTGCGGGGCCTTCCTCCGCTATCTACTGGGGGATTTCGCCCCACACCGATAAGCTCATCTTT. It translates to CALAGPSSAIYWGISPHTDKLIF.

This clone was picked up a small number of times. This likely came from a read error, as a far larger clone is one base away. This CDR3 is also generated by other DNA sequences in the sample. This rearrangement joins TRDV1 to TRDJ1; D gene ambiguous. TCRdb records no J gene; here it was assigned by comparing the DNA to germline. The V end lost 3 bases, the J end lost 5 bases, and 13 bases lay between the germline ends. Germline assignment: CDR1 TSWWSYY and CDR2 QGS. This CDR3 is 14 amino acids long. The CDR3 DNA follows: TGTGCTCTTGGGGATTTAACCAGTGCTGATAAACTCATCTTT. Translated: CALGDLTSADKLIF.

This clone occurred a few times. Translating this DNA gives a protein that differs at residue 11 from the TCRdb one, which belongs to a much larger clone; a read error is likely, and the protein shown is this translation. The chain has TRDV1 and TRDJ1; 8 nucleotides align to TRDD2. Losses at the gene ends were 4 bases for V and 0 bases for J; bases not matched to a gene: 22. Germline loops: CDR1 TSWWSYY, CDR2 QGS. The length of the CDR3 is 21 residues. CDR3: CALGGLPTRNPGRRYTDKLIF. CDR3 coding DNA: TGTGCTCTTGGGGGGCTTCCTACGAGAAACCCCGGGCGTCGTTACACCGATAAACTCATCTTT.